The source of this T cell receptor beta chain is a study of blood T cells in healthy people across ages (dated by TCRdb to about 2015). Describing the broader study: In model experiments, roughly one uniquely barcoded TCR beta cDNA molecule per two T cells was captured by template switching. Age-related changes in TCR beta repertoire diversity were measured in the study by deep sequencing normalized with unique cDNA molecular identifiers. Four age groups were formed from the donors: young (average approximately 15 years), middle-aged (around 37), aged (62) and long-lived (82). For two donors (one aged 18 to 30 and one aged 80 or older), the study analyzed two additional independent replicas of 1 million unique cDNA reads from the same blood draw. Here is what the overall study found, with its caveats: Estimates of total diversity from one million sequenced T cells were regarded as lower bounds and underestimates. Compared with the aged group, the long-lived group had more naive CD4+ T cells, fewer expanded clones and increased TCR diversity, suggesting age selection. As age increased, observed TCR beta diversity per million T cells dropped in a roughly linear way, and a significant reduction was already evident by age 40. Observed TCR beta diversity correlated strongly with the percentage of naive T cells measured by flow cytometry. Bulk unsorted PBMC profiling prevented conclusive comparison of naive and antigen-experienced compartments. Because the CMV infection status of the donors was unknown, age-related changes in expanded clonotypes may potentially have been confounded.

Donors were 30 to 45 systemically healthy Caucasian individuals from Russia aged roughly 6 to 90 years. Each donor gave roughly 9.5 milliliters of peripheral blood, collected into EDTA-treated Vacutainer tubes. Ficoll-Paque density-gradient centrifugation was used to isolate PBMCs, with at least 6 million per sample. Total RNA was extracted from PBMCs with Trizol reagent, with at least 6 micrograms obtained per sample. For every donor, an aliquot of PBMCs went through flow cytometry to measure the percentages of naive CD45RAhigh/CD27high T cells. Libraries came from 5' RACE. The sequencer listed for this sample is Illumina HiSeq 2500. A second PCR of roughly 6 to 11 cycles was performed with a sample-barcoded 5' primer and a J-beta primer mix. A template-switch 5' adaptor carrying 12 random nucleotides introduced a unique molecular identifier onto each TCR beta cDNA molecule. At least 2.5 million CDR3-containing paired-end reads were obtained from each sample. First-strand cDNA was synthesized from all RNA with the Mint cDNA synthesis kit, primed by a TRBC-specific oligonucleotide. All cDNA was treated with uracil-DNA glycosylase and then went through a first 18-cycle PCR with the universal primers M1SS and BC2_uni_R. On the study's bioinformatics: Each sample was normalized by randomly selecting 1 million high-quality reads, each carrying a distinct molecular identifier. Instead of being binned into consensus sequences, reads with shared molecular identifiers were discarded. MiTCR, with a Q25 quality threshold and the strictest error-elimination algorithm, was used for CDR3 identification, clonotype clustering and error correction. Lower-bound total TCR beta diversity was estimated with a nonparametric unseen species model using Euler transformation. TCRdb's own reprocessing of the public reads used fastp at Q25 and MiXCR and kept productive beta chains. Here each entry gathers all rows of one CDR3 protein and keeps the most common genes and DNA. Here the V and J calls rest on TCRdb's processing, not on the authors' analysis. Counted in this sample were about 510,000 distinct CDR3 sequences; about 25% of them appeared once. The leading ten clones occupy 3% to 4% of the sample.

Taken from cysteine to phenylalanine, the CDR3 has 15 residues. Only CDR3 DNA is held: 45 bases, read in frame from base 1. Clipping removes 5 bases from V and 6 bases from J, with 8 as the unmatched junction base count. From a lookup of the germline V gene (reference sequence), CDR1 and CDR2 are MNHEY and SMNVEV. This clonotype was seen only a few times. Which antigen it targets is not known. Base qualities are not recorded, but no much larger clone differs from it by a single base. The data also belong to a second study, concerning T cells of mothers and their children. Reported in the second study: The donors were nine systemically healthy Caucasian individuals, made up of three mothers and their six children. cDNA synthesis consumed the entire amount of extracted RNA, loaded at 1.5 ug RNA in each 15 ul reaction. In the second PCR, the M1S primer introduced both the sample barcodes and 2-4 random nucleotides. Over 8 million TCR beta CDR3 reads were obtained for each mother, and 2.5 million to 3 million reads were obtained for each child. Thymic selection similarly shapes TCR recombination output in related and unrelated pairs, with minor effect from inherited differences. Normalized repertoire overlap in related mother-child pairs was always slightly higher than in unrelated mother-child pairs, but the difference was never significant. No persistent microchimeric T cell clones were found, with a detection sensitivity of approximately 100 clones per million clonotypes. In the study, deep NGS was used to compare the TCR beta repertoires of mothers and children, and features distinguishing related mother-child pairs from unrelated individuals were sought. On average, the children were approximately 11 +/- 4 years old, while the mothers were about 40 +/- 4 years old. After adapter ligation with NEBNext reagents, the libraries were sequenced on Illumina HiSeq 2000 with 100+100 nt paired-end reads. To prevent cross-contamination, the mother and child libraries were prepared a month apart and were sequenced in separate runs. Between roughly 500,000 and 2,100,000 distinct TCR beta clonotypes were identified per donor. Naive TCR beta clonotypes were estimated from low-frequency clonotypes matched to each donor's FACS-determined naive share, without sorting.

The V and J genes are TRBV27 and TRBJ1-2, with TRBD1 matching 11 junction bases. The sequenced sample consisted of blood. The sequence derives from a boy younger than 10 in good health. The CDR3 region: CASSPLGDRGDGYTF. The bases read TGTGCCAGCAGTCCTTTGGGGGACAGGGGGGATGGCTACACCTTC.